This section outlines one T cell receptor beta chain sequence together with its context. What it binds is unknown. CDR3 length: 13 amino acids. The ends were cut back, 4 bases at V and 14 bases at J, with 19 bases in the middle. Germline V lookup: CDR1 MNHEY, CDR2 SVGAGI. The naive CD8 subset, CD45RO-negative cells positively selected for CCR7, excluded terminally differentiated effector memory CD45RA+ cells. The sample comes from a study of shared clonotypes between healthy human individuals. Looking at the study overall: Used for every donor were three CD4 naive, three CD4 memory, two CD8 naive and one CD8 memory plate.

Findings of the study overall: Estimated richness was generally greater in naive than memory subsets. Against clonotypes common to all four donors, non-shared ones had lower generation probabilities.

Methods used by the authors: Junction-only immunoSEQ sequences carried no quality scores, so filtering differed. Sequencing was performed with immunoSEQ multiplex PCR; in TCRdb, only in-frame clones are kept and a portion is missing. From that table come the V and J calls and clone size; the DNA was used to work out D and trimming. The sample consists of about 2.1 million clones, approximately 94% of them appearing once. The sample taken for sequencing was naive CD8+ T cells from PBMCs. The rearrangement joins TRBV6-5 to TRBJ2-3; a possible D gene is TRBD1 (5 bases). The receptor's source is a man aged 18 to 29 in good health. Some clones in this sample may be carry-over from other donors' samples. Here the CDR3 reads CASSFYQGKPLYF. The CDR3 nucleotides read TGTGCCAGCAGTTTTTACCAGGGCAAACCCTTGTATTTT.